The 7 T cell receptor beta chains given below trace back to one sample, sequenced in a study of T cells in localized non-small cell lung cancer. Some clones are missing from TCRdb's copy, which holds only in-frame ones; the method was immunoSEQ multiplex PCR. The sample carries around 9,000 clones, 35% to 45% recorded once. Sequenced here: lymph node tissue, sampled before any cancer treatment. These receptors were collected from a woman between 35 and 70 years old with stage I lung adenocarcinoma.

This clone was counted only a few times. The chain combines TRBV11-3 with TRBJ1-1; tentatively, D is TRBD1 (5 bases). The germline V gene has CDR1 SGHNT and CDR2 YENEEA. CDR3 length: 15 amino acids. Trimming left V 5 bases short and J 2 bases short, with 15 bases between. CDR3 loop: CASSHIDTGNTEAFF. As DNA, the CDR3 is TGTGCCAGCAGCCATATTGACACAGGTAACACTGAAGCTTTCTTT.

The rearrangement joins TRBV19 to TRBJ1-5; D might be TRBD1 (5 bases). V lost 4 bases and J lost 9, with 10 bases in between. Germline V lookup: CDR1 LNHDA, CDR2 SQIVND (reference sequence). This CDR3 is built from 12 residues. Here the CDR3 reads CASSTQGRPQHF. Here the CDR3 DNA reads TGTGCCAGTAGTACCCAGGGTCGGCCCCAGCATTTT. Variable domain in full (rest from reference TRBV19 and TRBJ1-5): DGGITQSPKYLFRKEGQNVTLSCEQNLNHDAMYWYRQDPGQGLRLIYYSQIVNDFQKGDIAEGYSVSREKKESFPLTVTSAQKNPTAFYLCASSTQGRPQHFGDGTRLSIL.

This clone occurred a few times. This chain joins TRBV10-3 and TRBJ2-7; perhaps TRBD2 as D (5 bases). Per the germline V gene, CDR1 is ENHRY and CDR2 is SYGVKD. The CDR3 runs 14 residues. V was shortened by 0 bases and J by 7 bases, with 13 bases between the two germline ends. CDR3 nucleotides: TGTGCCATCAGTGAGTCCCTGAGTCCGGGAGAGCAGTACTTC. Its translation is CAISESLSPGEQYF.

V usage is TRBV4-1 and J usage is TRBJ1-5; D gene uncertain. This CDR3 is 13 amino acids long. Germline assignment: CDR1 MGHRA and CDR2 YSYEKL. The ends were cut back, 0 bases at V and 9 bases at J, with 9 bases in the middle. The DNA for the CDR3 is TGCGCCAGCAGCCAAGATCGTTCGTCGCCCCAGCATTTT. Its translation: CASSQDRSSPQHF.

In nucleotides, the CDR3 is TGTGCCAGCAGTAATGGACAGGGGGCTGGCTACACCTTC. Translating it yields CASSNGQGAGYTF. The V call is TRBV6-8, the J call TRBJ1-2; 11 bases align to TRBD1. V lost 5 bases, J lost 7 bases, and 3 bases stayed unmatched. The length of the CDR3 is 13 residues. Germline CDR1 is MNHGY and CDR2 is SAAAGT.

This rearrangement joins TRBV28 to TRBJ1-3, with no clear D. The CDR3 has 12 amino acids. Trimming stripped 6 bases from V and 4 bases from J, with 7 bases between. The germline V gene has CDR1 MDHEN and CDR2 SYDVKM. CDR3 sequence (DNA): TGTGCCAGCAGCAACGCGGGAAACACCATATATTTT. This gives the protein CASSNAGNTIYF.

As DNA, the CDR3 is TGTGCCAGCAGTCCCGGGACAGGGGGAAGCGAGCAGTACTTC. Its protein is CASSPGTGGSEQYF. The rearrangement uses TRBV6-8 and TRBJ2-7; 11 bases align to TRBD1. The germline CDR1 and CDR2 sequences are MNHGY and SAAAGT. V trimming: 5 bases; J trimming: 6 bases; junction bases outside the gene matches: 6. CDR3 length equals 14 residues.